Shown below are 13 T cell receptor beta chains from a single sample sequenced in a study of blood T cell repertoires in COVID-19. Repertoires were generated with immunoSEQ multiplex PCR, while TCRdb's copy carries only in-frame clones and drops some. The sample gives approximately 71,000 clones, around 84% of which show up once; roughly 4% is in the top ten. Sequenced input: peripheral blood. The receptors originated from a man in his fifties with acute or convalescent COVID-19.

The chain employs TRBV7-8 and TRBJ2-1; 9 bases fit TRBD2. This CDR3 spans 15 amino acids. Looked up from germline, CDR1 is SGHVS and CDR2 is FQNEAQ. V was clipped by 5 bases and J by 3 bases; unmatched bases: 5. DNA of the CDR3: TGTGCCAGCAGCGGGACTAGCACACGCTACAATGAGCAGTTCTTC. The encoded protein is CASSGTSTRYNEQFF.

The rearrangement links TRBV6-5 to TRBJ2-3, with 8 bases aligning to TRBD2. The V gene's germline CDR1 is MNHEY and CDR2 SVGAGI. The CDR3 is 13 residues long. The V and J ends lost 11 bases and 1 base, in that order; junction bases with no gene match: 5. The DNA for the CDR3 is TGTGCCCTTCAAGCGGGAGGCACAGATACGCAGTATTTT. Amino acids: CALQAGGTDTQYF.

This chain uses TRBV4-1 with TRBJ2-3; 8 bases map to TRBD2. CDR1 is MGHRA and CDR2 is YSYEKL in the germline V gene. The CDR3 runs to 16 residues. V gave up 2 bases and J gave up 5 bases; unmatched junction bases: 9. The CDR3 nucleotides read TGCGCCAGCAGCCAACGGACGGGGGGGCGAGGAGATACGCAGTATTTT. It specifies CASSQRTGGRGDTQYF.

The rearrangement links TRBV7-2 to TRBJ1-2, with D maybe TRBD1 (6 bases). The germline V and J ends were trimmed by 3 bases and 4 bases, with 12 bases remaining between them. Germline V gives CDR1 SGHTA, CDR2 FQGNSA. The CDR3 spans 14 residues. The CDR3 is CASSFYRAPYGYTF. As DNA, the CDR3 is TGTGCCAGCAGCTTCTACAGGGCCCCCTATGGCTACACCTTC.

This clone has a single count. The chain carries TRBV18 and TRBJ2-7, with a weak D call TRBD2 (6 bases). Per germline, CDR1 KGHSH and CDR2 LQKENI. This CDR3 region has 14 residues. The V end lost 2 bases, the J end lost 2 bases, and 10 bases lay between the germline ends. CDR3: CASSPGRDPYEQYF. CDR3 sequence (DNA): TGTGCCAGCTCACCAGGGCGGGACCCCTACGAGCAGTACTTC.

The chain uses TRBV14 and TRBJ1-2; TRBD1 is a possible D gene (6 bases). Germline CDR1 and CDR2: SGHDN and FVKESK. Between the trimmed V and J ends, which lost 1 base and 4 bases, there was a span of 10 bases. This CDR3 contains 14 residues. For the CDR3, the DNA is TGTGCCAGCAGCCAAGGACGGACAGTCTATGGCTACACCTTC. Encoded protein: CASSQGRTVYGYTF.

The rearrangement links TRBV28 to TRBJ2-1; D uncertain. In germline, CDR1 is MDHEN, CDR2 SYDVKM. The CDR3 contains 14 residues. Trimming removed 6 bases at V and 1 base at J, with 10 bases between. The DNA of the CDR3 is TGTGCCAGCAGAGCAGGTTCGTCCTACAATGAGCAGTTCTTC. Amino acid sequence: CASRAGSSYNEQFF. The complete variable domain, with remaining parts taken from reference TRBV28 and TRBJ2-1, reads DVKVTQSSRYLVKRTGEKVFLECVQDMDHENMFWYRQDPGLGLRLIYFSYDVKMKEKGDIPEGYSVSREKKERFSLILESASTNQTSMYLCASRAGSSYNEQFFGPGTRLTVL.

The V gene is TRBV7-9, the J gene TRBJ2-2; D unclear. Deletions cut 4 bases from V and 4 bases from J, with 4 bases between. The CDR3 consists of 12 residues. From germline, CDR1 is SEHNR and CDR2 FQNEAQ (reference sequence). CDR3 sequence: CASSYSTGELFF. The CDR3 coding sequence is TGTGCCAGCAGCTACTCCACCGGGGAGCTGTTTTTT. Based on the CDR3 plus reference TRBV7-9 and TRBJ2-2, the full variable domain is DTGVSQNPRHKITKRGQNVTFRCDPISEHNRLYWYRQTLGQGPEFLTYFQNEAQLEKSRLLSDRFSAERPKGSFSTLEIQRTEQGDSAMYLCASSYSTGELFFGEGSRLTVL.

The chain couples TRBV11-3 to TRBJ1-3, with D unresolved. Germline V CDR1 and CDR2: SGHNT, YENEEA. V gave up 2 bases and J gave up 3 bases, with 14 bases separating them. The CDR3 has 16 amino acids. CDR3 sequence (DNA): TGTGCCAGCAGCTTAAATCCGGCCGCGGGTGGAAACACCATATATTTT. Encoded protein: CASSLNPAAGGNTIYF.

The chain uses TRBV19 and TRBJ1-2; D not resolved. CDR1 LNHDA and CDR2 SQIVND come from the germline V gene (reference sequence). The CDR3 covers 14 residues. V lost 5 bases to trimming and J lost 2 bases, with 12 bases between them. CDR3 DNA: TGTGCCAGTAGTCAACGGTCACAGAACTATGGCTACACCTTC. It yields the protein CASSQRSQNYGYTF.

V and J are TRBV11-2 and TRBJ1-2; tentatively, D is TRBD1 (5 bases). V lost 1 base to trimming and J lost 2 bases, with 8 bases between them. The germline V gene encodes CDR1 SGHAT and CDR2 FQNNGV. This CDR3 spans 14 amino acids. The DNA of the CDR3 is TGTGCCAGCAGCTTAGCGACAGCCAACTATGGCTACACCTTC. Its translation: CASSLATANYGYTF.

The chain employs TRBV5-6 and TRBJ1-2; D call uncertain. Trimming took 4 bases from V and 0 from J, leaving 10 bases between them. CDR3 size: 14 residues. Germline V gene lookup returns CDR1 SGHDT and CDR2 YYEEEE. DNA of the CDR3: TGTGCCAGCAGCCTGGACCTAGCTAACTATGGCTACACCTTC. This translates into CASSLDLANYGYTF.

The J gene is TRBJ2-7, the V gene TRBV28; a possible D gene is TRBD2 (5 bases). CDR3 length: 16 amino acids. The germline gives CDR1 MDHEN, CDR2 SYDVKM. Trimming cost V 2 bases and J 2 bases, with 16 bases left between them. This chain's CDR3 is CASSLMFSGPTYEQYF. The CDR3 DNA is TGTGCCAGCAGTTTAATGTTCAGCGGACCTACCTACGAGCAGTACTTC.